Below, 2 T cell receptor beta chains from the same sample are listed, as sequenced in a study of blood T cell repertoires in COVID-19. Profiling relied on immunoSEQ multiplex PCR, and the TCRdb table lists in-frame clones only, not all of them. The sample lists some 120,000 clones; approximately 68% were seen once. Specimen: peripheral blood. These receptors all come from a woman between 65 and 79 years old with acute or convalescent COVID-19.

This chain uses TRBV29-1 with TRBJ1-2; possibly TRBD1 for D (5 bases). The V end was cut by 0 bases, the J end by 9 bases, with 8 bases between. This CDR3 has 11 residues. CDR1 is SQVTM and CDR2 is ANQGSEA in the germline V gene. As DNA, the CDR3 is TGCAGCGTTGAAGAGTCAGGGAGCTACACCTTC. This encodes CSVEESGSYTF.

This chain uses TRBV15 with TRBJ1-3; TRBD1 agrees at 8 bases. V dropped 4 bases and J dropped 1; count of bases not matched to a gene: 3. Germline-derived CDR1 and CDR2 are LNHNV and YYDKDF (reference sequence). This CDR3 region has 15 residues. The CDR3 coding sequence is TGTGCCACCAGCACCGGGACAGGATCTGGAAACACCATATATTTT. Translating gives CATSTGTGSGNTIYF.